A selection of T cell receptor beta chains follows, all from one sample in a study of blood T cell repertoires in COVID-19. Profiled with immunoSEQ multiplex PCR; TCRdb holds only in-frame clones, not every one. The data show some 19,000 clones, approximately 85% seen once. The specimen was peripheral blood. The source is a man older than 75 with acute or convalescent COVID-19. The CDR3 runs from the conserved cysteine through the conserved F or W. The D gene is left open where the match is weak. Only part of the rows carry a size: once, few, many, or a class if the clone is expanded.

v_call,clone_size,d_call,j_call,cdr3_aa,cdr3_nt
TRBV10-3,NA,TRBD1,TRBJ2-7,CAISESDRGDYEQYF,TGTGCCATCAGTGAGTCGGACAGGGGAGACTACGAGCAGTACTTC
TRBV18,NA,NA,TRBJ1-5,CASSPNSLVVRQPQHF,TGTGCCAGCTCACCAAATTCTCTTGTTGTGCGTCAGCCCCAGCATTTT
TRBV28,NA,NA,TRBJ1-1,CASSPSGRGTEAFF,TGTGCCAGCAGTCCCTCGGGGAGAGGCACTGAAGCTTTCTTT
TRBV28,NA,NA,TRBJ2-5,CASKGLPEETQYF,TGTGCCAGCAAGGGGCTACCAGAAGAGACCCAGTACTTC
TRBV7-8,NA,NA,TRBJ2-7,CASRLTGLNEQYF,TGTGCCAGCAGACTTACAGGGCTAAACGAGCAGTACTTC
TRBV19,NA,TRBD1,TRBJ1-6,CASSIQGVDGNSPLHF,TGTGCCAGTAGTATCCAGGGGGTGGACGGTAATTCACCCCTCCACTTT
TRBV6-4,once,TRBD2,TRBJ2-3,CASSPAGEADTQYF,TGTGCCAGCAGCCCTGCGGGGGAGGCAGATACGCAGTATTTT
TRBV2,NA,NA,TRBJ2-7,CASSESRALVDEQYF,TGTGCCAGCAGTGAATCGAGGGCCTTGGTGGACGAGCAGTACTTC
TRBV19,few,TRBD1,TRBJ2-1,CASTNRARGSYNEQFF,TGTGCCAGTACCAATCGTGCCAGGGGGTCCTACAATGAGCAGTTCTTC
TRBV6-6,NA,NA,TRBJ1-6,CASSRVRAEENSPLHF,TGTGCCAGCAGCCGTGTACGGGCGGAGGAGAATTCACCCCTCCACTTT
TRBV30,once,TRBD1,TRBJ1-6,CAWSVGTGNSPLHF,TGTGCCTGGAGTGTGGGGACAGGTAATTCACCCCTCCACTTT
TRBV28,few,TRBD1,TRBJ2-7,CAISVGGAQVEQYF,TGTGCCATCTCCGTAGGGGGCGCCCAGGTCGAGCAGTACTTC
TRBV6-2/TRBV6-3,NA,TRBD1,TRBJ2-4,CASSSTDRGRPNIQYF,TGTGCCAGCAGCAGTACGGACAGGGGGCGCCCAAACATTCAGTACTTC
TRBV18,NA,TRBD1,TRBJ1-2,CASSPNRAGGNNYGYTF,TGTGCCAGCTCACCAAACAGGGCAGGGGGAAATAACTATGGCTACACCTTC